These 27 T cell receptor beta chains share one sample of origin, sequenced in a study of T cell repertoires in cytomegalovirus infection. These receptors' antigens are unknown. TCRdb analysed the reads with MiXCR anew, one entry per CDR3 protein. The sample has 700,000 to 900,000 distinct CDR3 sequences, almost 30% seen once; the top ten hold over 10%. Material: cultured CD8+ T cells from PBMCs, obtained from culture after CMV antigen stimulation. The receptor set was obtained from a human donor in good health (CMV status not recorded). Some clones in this sample may be carry-over from other donors' samples.

The chain is built from TRBV20-1 and TRBJ1-5; D ambiguous. V was cut by 1 base and J by 6 bases, with 7 bases left in between. Germline CDR1 and CDR2: DFQATT and SNEGSKA (reference sequence). There are 12 residues in the CDR3. Here the CDR3 DNA reads TGCAGTGCTAGAGGGGTGGGTCAGCCCCAGCATTTT. Protein: CSARGVGQPQHF.

Points on this clonotype: A much larger clone sits a single nucleotide away, making a read error possible. Written as DNA, the CDR3 is TGTGCCAGCAGCCAAGGCAAAGAGACCCAGTACTTC. It codes for CASSQGKETQYF. The chain couples TRBV14 to TRBJ2-5, with unresolved D. The CDR3 is 12 amino acids. Germline CDR1 and CDR2: SGHDN and FVKESK. The germline V and J ends were trimmed by 1 base and 3 bases, with 3 bases remaining between them.

This chain uses TRBV5-4 with TRBJ2-5, with D hard to call. There are 12 residues in the CDR3. V lost 3 bases to trimming and J lost 6 bases, with 9 bases between them. Germline lookup yields CDR1 SGHNT and CDR2 YYREEE (reference sequence). This chain's CDR3 is CASSSSPQTQYF. The DNA of the CDR3 is TGTGCCAGCAGCTCGTCACCTCAGACCCAGTACTTC.

V usage is TRBV4-1 and J usage is TRBJ1-1; weak D call: TRBD1 (6 bases). CDR3 size: 14 residues. Germline lookup yields CDR1 MGHRA and CDR2 YSYEKL. V was pared by 4 bases and J by 5 bases, with 14 bases between. The CDR3 spells CASSLSRGATEAFF. The CDR3 region has the DNA TGCGCCAGCAGCCTCTCCCGGGGGGCTACTGAAGCTTTCTTT.

The chain recombines TRBV7-3 with TRBJ1-4; 7 nucleotides match TRBD1. The CDR3 runs to 13 residues. J gave up 4 bases and V 6 bases, and 2 bases lay outside the gene matches. Germline CDR1 reads SGHTA; CDR2 reads FQGTGA. CDR3 DNA: TGTGCCAGCAGGGCAGGGGGTAATGAAAAACTGTTTTTT. Amino acids: CASRAGGNEKLFF.

The CDR3 is CSARADRDPEAFF. The CDR3 region has the DNA TGCAGTGCTAGGGCAGACAGGGACCCTGAAGCTTTCTTT. The chain joins TRBV20-1 to TRBJ1-1, with 7 nucleotides matching TRBD1. The CDR3 totals 13 residues. Germline values: CDR1 DFQATT, CDR2 SNEGSKA (reference sequence). The junction had 7 bases not matched to a gene; V was cut back by 3 bases and J by 6 bases.

Concerning this clonotype: One junction end does not reproduce the germline sequence, and a read error may be involved. The chain couples TRBV20-1 to TRBJ1-2, with D possibly TRBD1 on 6 matching bases. The CDR3 is 8 amino acids. Germline V gene lookup returns CDR1 DFQATT and CDR2 SNEGSKA (reference sequence). The CDR3 DNA sequence: TGCAGTGGGACAGAAGAAAGCTTC. Its protein product is CSGTEESF.

This clonotype was seen ten or more times. V is TRBV7-2 and J is TRBJ1-6, with D maybe TRBD1 (5 bases). This CDR3 is built from 16 residues. CDR1 and CDR2 from the germline V gene are SGHTA and FQGNSA. Trimming cost V 0 bases and J 7 bases, with 13 bases left between them. CDR3 residues: CASSLARQGPNSPLHF. The DNA of the CDR3 is TGTGCCAGCAGCTTAGCGCGGCAGGGACCGAATTCACCCCTCCACTTT.

This clonotype was detected a few times. The chain combines TRBV27 with TRBJ2-7; D is uncertain. Germline CDR1 is MNHEY and CDR2 is SMNVEV (reference sequence). The CDR3 spans 13 residues. The V and J ends lost 0 bases and 3 bases respectively, with 6 bases between them. In nucleotides, the CDR3 is TGTGCCAGCAGTTTATCCAGTTTCTACGAGCAGTACTTC. It specifies CASSLSSFYEQYF.

The rearrangement uses TRBV4-3 and TRBJ1-3; TRBD1 aligns across 7 bases. CDR1 and CDR2 (germline): LGHNA, YSLEER. The CDR3 totals 16 residues. J was trimmed by 8 bases and V by 1 base; bases with no gene match: 11. The CDR3 loop is CASSQARQGGGHTIYF. The CDR3, as DNA: TGCGCCAGCAGCCAAGCTCGACAGGGTGGAGGACACACCATATATTTT.

There are a few counts of this clonotype. The chain has TRBV27 and TRBJ1-1; D call uncertain. This CDR3 contains 14 residues. CDR1 MNHEY and CDR2 SMNVEV come from the germline V gene (reference sequence). Trimming took off 4 bases at V and 0 bases at J, with 9 bases between the two ends. CDR3 region: CASSYNSLNTEAFF. The CDR3 DNA reads as TGTGCCAGCAGTTATAACAGTCTGAACACTGAAGCTTTCTTT.

This clonotype was recorded many times. The rearrangement uses TRBV7-6 and TRBJ1-1; D unclear. The CDR3 sequence is 12 residues long. V was cut by 1 base and J by 6 bases, with 6 bases left in between. The V gene's germline CDR1 is SGHVS and CDR2 FNYEAQ. The CDR3 is CASSLEGPEAFF. The DNA for the CDR3 is TGTGCCAGCAGCTTAGAGGGTCCTGAAGCTTTCTTT.

This clonotype was counted many times. The junction departs from the called germline gene at one end, perhaps through a read error. The chain combines TRBV7-7 with TRBJ1-1; D ambiguous. Germline loops: CDR1 SSHAT, CDR2 FNYEAQ (reference sequence). CDR3 length: 16 residues. The CDR3 coding sequence is TGTGCTAGCAGCTTACTTCTACCTCCCGGCCATACTGAAGCTTTCTTT. It encodes CASSLLLPPGHTEAFF.

This clonotype was counted at least ten times. V usage is TRBV19 and J usage is TRBJ1-2; D unresolved. The CDR3 is 15 amino acids. Germline V CDR1 and CDR2: LNHDA, SQIVND (reference sequence). V lost 6 bases and J 1 base, leaving 15 bases between the germline ends. CDR3 bases: TGTGCCAGTAGAGAGCCGACGACGGGTAACTATGGCTACACCTTC. Its translation: CASREPTTGNYGYTF.

This sequence joins TRBV6-5 and TRBJ1-2, with TRBD1 matching 7 bases. The length of the CDR3 is 14 residues. Trimming at V came to 6 bases and at J to 3 bases, leaving 7 bases not matched to a gene. Germline V CDR1 and CDR2: MNHEY, SVGAGI. Here the CDR3 reads CASRRDSFYYGYTF. For the CDR3, the DNA is TGTGCCAGCAGAAGGGACAGTTTCTACTATGGCTACACCTTC.

The rearrangement joins TRBV7-8 to TRBJ2-1, with 8 bases fitting TRBD1. V lost 5 bases, J lost 3 bases, and 6 bases stayed unmatched. The CDR3 runs to 15 residues. The germline V gene has CDR1 SGHVS and CDR2 FQNEAQ. The CDR3: CASSPTTGVYNEQFF. Here the CDR3 DNA reads TGTGCCAGCAGCCCCACGACAGGGGTCTACAATGAGCAGTTCTTC. Supplemented by reference TRBV7-8 and TRBJ2-1, the full variable domain reads GAGVSQSPRYKVAKRGQDVALRCDPISGHVSLFWYQQALGQGPEFLTYFQNEAQLDKSGLPSDRFFAERPEGSVSTLKIQRTQQEDSAVYLCASSPTTGVYNEQFFGPGTRLTVL.

This clonotype was observed a handful of times. The chain uses TRBV7-4 and TRBJ2-3; D is undetermined. The CDR3 has 16 amino acids. Germline V gene sequence: CDR1 SGHVT, CDR2 SQSDAQ. V gave up 5 bases and J gave up 1 base, with 16 bases separating them. The CDR3 is CASSAYGPPGTDTQYF. DNA for the CDR3: TGTGCCAGCAGCGCGTACGGGCCTCCTGGCACAGATACGCAGTATTTT.

This clonotype was seen a few times. The chain combines TRBV7-2 with TRBJ1-2; D possibly corresponds to TRBD1 (5 bases). V gave up 5 bases and J gave up 10 bases, with 11 bases separating them. Looked up from germline, CDR1 is SGHTA and CDR2 is FQGNSA. The CDR3 spans 11 residues. The CDR3 protein is CASSDSFNYTF. CDR3 nucleotides: TGTGCCAGCAGCGACAGCTTTAACTACACCTTC.

The V call is TRBV7-6, the J call TRBJ1-6; the D gene is possibly TRBD1 (5 bases). Deletions cut 6 bases from V and 8 bases from J, with 14 bases between. This CDR3 region has 14 residues. The germline CDR1 and CDR2 sequences are SGHVS and FNYEAQ. The CDR3 coding sequence is TGTGCCAGCAGGTGGGGACGGGCGGATTCACCCCTCCACTTT. Protein sequence: CASRWGRADSPLHF.

This CDR3 is CASSPFPPTGANTGELFF. The CDR3 nucleotides read TGTGCCAGTAGTCCATTCCCCCCGACAGGGGCGAACACCGGGGAGCTGTTTTTT. The rearrangement uses TRBV19 and TRBJ2-2; 8 bases are a match to TRBD1. Germline V gene sequence: CDR1 LNHDA, CDR2 SQIVND (reference sequence). The length of the CDR3 is 18 residues. V lost 5 bases and J lost 0; bases outside the gene matches: 11.

V and J are TRBV19 and TRBJ1-3; the match to TRBD1 covers 8 bases. Trimming cost V 5 bases and J 3 bases; bases outside gene matches: 6. The CDR3 is 15 amino acids. Germline assignment: CDR1 LNHDA and CDR2 SQIVND (reference sequence). The CDR3 region is CASSPGTGGGNTIYF. DNA of the CDR3: TGTGCCAGTAGTCCCGGGACAGGAGGTGGAAACACCATATATTTT.

This clonotype was counted between two and nine times. The chain combines TRBV4-1 with TRBJ1-2; possible D gene TRBD1, 6 bases. Germline CDR1 and CDR2: MGHRA and YSYEKL. CDR3 length: 14 residues. The germline V and J ends were trimmed by 4 bases and 5 bases, with 14 bases remaining between them. The CDR3 protein is CASSPGEGGYGYTF. CDR3 DNA: TGCGCCAGCAGCCCAGGAGAGGGGGGATATGGCTACACCTTC.

A word on this clonotype: The junction shows a germline mismatch at one end, possibly a read error. The rearrangement links TRBV3-1 to TRBJ1-1, with 9 bases that match TRBD1. The CDR3 covers 15 residues. The germline gives CDR1 LGHDT, CDR2 YNNKEL (reference sequence). The CDR3 loop reads CVSSQETGGITEAFF. The CDR3 DNA follows: TGTGTCAGCAGCCAGGAGACAGGGGGGATCACTGAAGCTTTCTTT. The full variable domain, its missing parts supplied by reference TRBV3-1 and TRBJ1-1, is DTAVSQTPKYLVTQMGNDKSIKCEQNLGHDTMYWYKQDSKKFLKIMFSYNNKELIINETVPNRFSPKSPDKAHLNLHINSLELGDSAVYFCVSSQETGGITEAFFGQGTRLTVV.

V usage is TRBV7-3 and J usage is TRBJ2-2, with D tentatively TRBD2 (5 bases). The V end was cut by 5 bases, the J end by 0 bases, with 13 bases between. Germline V CDR1 and CDR2: SGHTA, FQGTGA. The CDR3 is 16 amino acids. CDR3 residues: CASSPKYGANTGELFF. The DNA of the CDR3 is TGTGCCAGCAGCCCTAAATACGGGGCGAACACCGGGGAGCTGTTTTTT. Supplemented by reference TRBV7-3 and TRBJ2-2, the full variable domain reads GAGVSQTPSNKVTEKGKYVELRCDPISGHTALYWYRQSLGQGPEFLIYFQGTGAADDSGLPNDRFFAVRPEGSVSTLKIQRTERGDSAVYLCASSPKYGANTGELFFGEGSRLTVL.

This clonotype showed up just a few times. The chain couples TRBV7-2 to TRBJ2-3; 7 nucleotides agree with TRBD2. The CDR3 has 16 residues. V was pared by 2 bases and J by 2 bases, with 7 bases of the junction left unmatched. The germline V gene has CDR1 SGHTA and CDR2 FQGNSA. The CDR3 loop reads CASSLRGGGSTDTQYF. DNA for the CDR3: TGTGCCAGCAGCTTAAGGGGCGGGGGATCCACAGATACGCAGTATTTT.

The rearrangement uses TRBV7-9 and TRBJ1-4; D is unresolved. CDR1 and CDR2 from the germline V gene are SEHNR and FQNEAQ (reference sequence). The CDR3 extends over 12 amino acids. CDR3 region: CTGRSPLEKLFF. CDR3 DNA sequence: TGTACCGGACGGAGCCCCTTGGAAAAACTGTTTTTT.

This clonotype was seen only a few times. CDR3 in amino acids: CASSWTSGGYTDTQYF. The CDR3 coding sequence is TGTGCCAGCAGTTGGACTAGCGGGGGGTACACAGATACGCAGTATTTT. The chain carries TRBV6-6 and TRBJ2-3, with 14 bases that match TRBD2. The CDR3 runs to 16 residues. Germline V gives CDR1 MNHNY, CDR2 SVGAGI (reference sequence). With V trimmed by 4 bases and J by 2 bases, 2 bases remained unmatched.